This T cell receptor (beta chain) emerged from a study of blood T cell repertoires in COVID-19. TCRdb's copy holds only in-frame clones and misses some; the assay was immunoSEQ multiplex PCR. Among under 200,000 clones, 88% were seen once, and the ten largest hold approximately 6%. Germline assignment: CDR1 LGHNA and CDR2 YNFKEQ. Losses at the gene ends were 0 bases for V and 6 bases for J; bases not matched to a gene: 11. This CDR3 has 17 residues. The TCR originated in a man aged 35 to 55 with active or convalescent COVID-19. The sample was peripheral blood. The rearrangement links TRBV4-2 to TRBJ1-1; TRBD1 matches 9 bases. The CDR3: CASSQDEGNRGQAEAFF. The CDR3 region has the DNA TGTGCCAGCAGCCAAGATGAAGGAAACAGGGGGCAGGCTGAAGCTTTCTTT.